These T cell receptor beta chains were read from a single sample in a study of T-cell memory formation after mild COVID-19. One entry per CDR3 protein results from TCRdb running MiXCR on the 5' RACE reads. The repertoire holds tens of thousands of distinct CDR3 sequences, with more than 9% as singletons. Sequencing input: PBMCs or a T cell subset sorted from them (not recorded which). These receptors were collected from an adult woman who had mild COVID-19 (a few samples of this study predate the infection). Cell type and time point are not known. Each CDR3 is given with its conserved first and last residue. Each record gives: V gene, clone size, D gene, J gene, CDR3 DNA, CDR3 protein. A D gene is named only where the DNA matches it firmly. Clone size is given for some rows only: seen once, a few or many times, or a class if the clone is expanded.

>TRBV10-3|NA|NA|TRBJ1-3
TGTGCCACCAGGGAATCCGTGAACTCTGGAAACACCATATATTTT
CATRESVNSGNTIYF
>TRBV7-6|many|NA|TRBJ2-1
TGTGCCAGCAGCTTATCCTCCACAGGGGAGGATGAGCAGTTCTTC
CASSLSSTGEDEQFF
>TRBV2|NA|NA|TRBJ2-2
TGTGCCAGCAGTGAGTCACCTCAGAACACCGGGGAGCTGTTTTTT
CASSESPQNTGELFF
>TRBV7-2|NA|NA|TRBJ2-7
TGTGCCAGCAGCTTACAGGGTCTCAGCGAGCAGTACTTC
CASSLQGLSEQYF
>TRBV20-1|NA|NA|TRBJ2-7
TGCAGTGCTAGAGGGGCCATCTACGAGCAGTACTTC
CSARGAIYEQYF
>TRBV30|many|TRBD2|TRBJ2-1
TGTGCCTGGAAGTTAGCGGGAGCCTACAATGAGCAGTTCTTC
CAWKLAGAYNEQFF
>TRBV20-1|NA|NA|TRBJ2-3
TGCAGTGCTTCTAGAACAGCAGGGTTCACAGATACGCAGTATTTT
CSASRTAGFTDTQYF
>TRBV20-1|few|TRBD1|TRBJ1-1
TGCAGTGCTAGCGGACAGGGGGTTACTGAAGCTTTCTTT
CSASGQGVTEAFF
>TRBV30|NA|TRBD1|TRBJ2-5
TGTGCCTGGATCCGCGCCGGGACAGGGGAAGAGACCCAGTACTTC
CAWIRAGTGEETQYF
>TRBV3-1|NA|NA|TRBJ1-5
TGTGCCAGCAGCCAAGTACAGGGAAATCAGCCCCAGCATTTT
CASSQVQGNQPQHF
>TRBV29-1|many|TRBD2|TRBJ2-3
TGCAGCGTTACACTAGCGGGAGGACGGGATACGCAGTATTTT
CSVTLAGGRDTQYF
>TRBV15|NA|NA|TRBJ2-2
TGTGCCACCAGCAGGGAACCTAGGGGAAGCACCGGGGAGCTGTTTTTT
CATSREPRGSTGELFF
>TRBV4-1|NA|TRBD1|TRBJ1-4
TGCGCCAGCAGCCTACAGGGGGCTAGTGAAAAACTGTTTTTT
CASSLQGASEKLFF
>TRBV2|few|NA|TRBJ2-1
TGTGCCAGCAGCCAGGGTGCTGAGCAGTTCTTC
CASSQGAEQFF
>TRBV19|few|NA|TRBJ2-1
TGTGCCAGTAGTGGGTGGGACGGACACAATGAGCAGTTCTTC
CASSGWDGHNEQFF
>TRBV6-6|few|TRBD1|TRBJ1-2
TGTGCCAGCACCGGGACAGGGGGTTTCCTCTATGGCTACACCTTC
CASTGTGGFLYGYTF
>TRBV5-4|NA|TRBD2|TRBJ2-3
TGTGCCAGCAGCTTCGGGGGACTAGCGGGGGCTGATACGCAGTATTTT
CASSFGGLAGADTQYF
>TRBV29-1|few|NA|TRBJ1-1
TGCAGCGTTGGAGGGGGGGTTGCGGAGAACACTGAAGCTTTCTTT
CSVGGGVAENTEAFF
>TRBV12-3/TRBV12-4|many|NA|TRBJ2-2
TGTGCCAGCAGTCTTGGGACGTACGGGGAGCTGTTTTTT
CASSLGTYGELFF
>TRBV3-1|NA|NA|TRBJ2-1
TGTGCCAGCAGCCAAGTCGGCAGGGTGGTTGGTCAATCCTTC
CASSQVGRVVGQSF
>TRBV7-8|few|NA|TRBJ2-2
TGTGCCAGCAGCCTAGAGGTCTCGTACACCGGGGAGCTGTTTTTT
CASSLEVSYTGELFF
>TRBV5-6|many|NA|TRBJ2-5
TGTGCCAGCAGCGAGGGAGAGGAGACCCAGTACTTC
CASSEGEETQYF
>TRBV12-3/TRBV12-4|many|NA|TRBJ2-7
TGTGCCAGCGCATTCGGTCCCTACGAGCAGTACTTC
CASAFGPYEQYF
>TRBV6-5|many|NA|TRBJ2-7
TGTGCCAGCAGTTACCCACCCGGATACGAGCAGTACTTC
CASSYPPGYEQYF
>TRBV12-3/TRBV12-4|few|NA|TRBJ1-3
TGTGCCAGCAGTTTACGGTCAGTCTCTGGAAACACCATATATTTT
CASSLRSVSGNTIYF
>TRBV5-1|few|NA|TRBJ1-4
TGCGCCAGCAGCGACGAGGTTGGAAAACTGTTTTTT
CASSDEVGKLFF
>TRBV29-1|few|NA|TRBJ2-3
TGCAGCGAAACATCCACCACAGATACGCAGTATTTT
CSETSTTDTQYF
>TRBV3-1|few|NA|TRBJ2-5
TGTGCCAGCAGCCTTCGGGGGCGGGAGACCCAGTACTTC
CASSLRGRETQYF
>TRBV4-3|NA|TRBD2|TRBJ2-1
TGCGCCAGCAGCCAACAGACTAGCGGGAGCTACAATGAGCAGTTCTTC
CASSQQTSGSYNEQFF
>TRBV29-1|NA|NA|TRBJ2-2
TGCAGCGTTGAAGCCTTAAGGAACCCCGGGGAGCTGTTTTTT
CSVEALRNPGELFF
>TRBV3-1|few|NA|TRBJ1-1
TGTGCCAGCAGGGGGGGCTCTGAAGCTTTCTTT
CASRGGSEAFF
>TRBV3-1|few|NA|TRBJ2-5
TGTGCCAGCAGCCAAAATCGTCAAGAGACCCAGTACTTC
CASSQNRQETQYF
>TRBV6-1|NA|TRBD1|TRBJ1-5
TGTGCCAGCAGCATTCAGGGGGCTGGGGGCAATCAGCCCCAGCATTTT
CASSIQGAGGNQPQHF
>TRBV6-1|NA|TRBD1|TRBJ2-1
TGTGCCAGCAGTGCCGGGACAGGGGCGTACAATGAGCAGTTCTTC
CASSAGTGAYNEQFF
>TRBV5-1|NA|NA|TRBJ2-7
TGCGCCAGCAGCTTGACGGGTATTCGCTACGAGCAGTACTTC
CASSLTGIRYEQYF
>TRBV19|NA|TRBD1|TRBJ1-2
TGTGCCAGTAGTATGCGGGGGACAGACGCAGCTAACTATGGCTACACCTTC
CASSMRGTDAANYGYTF
>TRBV19|few|NA|TRBJ1-1
TGTGCCAGTAGTCCCCGTACAGTGAACACTGAAGCTTTCTTT
CASSPRTVNTEAFF
>TRBV7-9|many|NA|TRBJ2-3
TGTGCCAGCAGCTTACCCTTGAGCACAGATACGCAGTATTTT
CASSLPLSTDTQYF
>TRBV29-1|many|TRBD1|TRBJ1-1
TGCAGCCCATACAGGGGCACTGAAGCTTTCTTT
CSPYRGTEAFF
>TRBV5-1|NA|NA|TRBJ2-3
TGCGCCAGCAGCTTGGGCATGGCGGAAGATACGCAGTATTTT
CASSLGMAEDTQYF
>TRBV11-2|NA|TRBD2|TRBJ2-3
TGTGCCAGCAGCTTAGCGGGGGGGTCTGGTACGCAGTATTTT
CASSLAGGSGTQYF
>TRBV20-1|many|NA|TRBJ1-1
TGCAGTGCCCGATCCGGCAGGGGTGTCACTGAAGCTTTCTTT
CSARSGRGVTEAFF
>TRBV5-1|few|NA|TRBJ2-3
TGCGCCAGCAGCTCTGACAGGAGCACAGATACGCAGTATTTT
CASSSDRSTDTQYF